A selection of T cell receptor beta chains follows, all from one sample in a study of blood T cell repertoires in COVID-19. Repertoires were generated with immunoSEQ multiplex PCR, while TCRdb's copy carries only in-frame clones and drops some. The sample includes around 250,000 clones, about 86% of them seen just once. The specimen was peripheral blood. Receptors originate from a man in his fifties or sixties with acute or convalescent COVID-19. Both conserved end residues are part of each CDR3. Fields, in order: clone size, V gene, J gene, D gene, CDR3 protein, CDR3 DNA. D genes are given only for firm matches. Expanded clones are given a class, and other clones once, few, many or no size at all.

clone size: .; V gene: TRBV5-4; J gene: TRBJ1-6; D gene: .; CDR3 protein: CASSLRSGGAGNSPLHF; CDR3 DNA: TGTGCCAGCAGCTTGAGATCGGGAGGGGCTGGTAATTCACCCCTCCACTTT
clone size: .; V gene: TRBV11-3; J gene: TRBJ1-1; D gene: .; CDR3 protein: CASSFRRENTEAFF; CDR3 DNA: TGTGCCAGCAGCTTTAGACGGGAGAACACTGAAGCTTTCTTT
clone size: .; V gene: TRBV5-1; J gene: TRBJ1-1; D gene: .; CDR3 protein: CASSLMSQDTEAFF; CDR3 DNA: TGCGCCAGCAGCCTGATGAGTCAAGACACTGAAGCTTTCTTT
clone size: .; V gene: TRBV7-2; J gene: TRBJ1-1; D gene: TRBD1; CDR3 protein: CASTPLAGQVIATEAFF; CDR3 DNA: TGTGCCAGCACCCCCCTCGCTGGACAGGTTATAGCCACTGAAGCTTTCTTT
clone size: once; V gene: TRBV27; J gene: TRBJ1-2; D gene: TRBD1; CDR3 protein: CASSLGGTGLGYGYTF; CDR3 DNA: TGTGCCAGCAGCCTAGGAGGGACAGGGTTAGGCTATGGCTACACCTTC
clone size: .; V gene: TRBV10-3; J gene: TRBJ1-2; D gene: TRBD1; CDR3 protein: CAISDDRGGYGYTF; CDR3 DNA: TGTGCCATCAGTGACGACAGGGGAGGGTATGGCTACACCTTC
clone size: .; V gene: TRBV27; J gene: TRBJ2-3; D gene: TRBD2; CDR3 protein: CASSPIRLAGRTDTQYF; CDR3 DNA: TGTGCCAGCAGTCCGATAAGACTAGCGGGACGCACAGATACGCAGTATTTT
clone size: once; V gene: TRBV6-5; J gene: TRBJ1-6; D gene: TRBD1; CDR3 protein: CASGGRGHDNSPLHF; CDR3 DNA: TGTGCCAGCGGGGGAAGGGGGCATGATAATTCACCCCTCCACTTT
clone size: .; V gene: TRBV28; J gene: TRBJ2-7; D gene: .; CDR3 protein: CASSLSSQEGHYEQYF; CDR3 DNA: TGTGCCAGCAGTTTATCCTCACAGGAGGGGCACTACGAGCAGTACTTC
clone size: .; V gene: TRBV6-5; J gene: TRBJ2-2; D gene: .; CDR3 protein: CASSPGVTTGELFF; CDR3 DNA: TGTGCCAGCAGCCCCGGGGTTACCACCGGGGAGCTGTTTTTT
clone size: .; V gene: TRBV5-4; J gene: TRBJ2-1; D gene: TRBD2; CDR3 protein: CASSWRTSGGYNEQFF; CDR3 DNA: TGTGCCAGCAGCTGGCGGACTAGCGGGGGGTACAATGAGCAGTTCTTC
clone size: .; V gene: TRBV28; J gene: TRBJ1-3; D gene: .; CDR3 protein: CASSFQGGGNTIYF; CDR3 DNA: TGTGCCAGCAGTTTCCAAGGGGGTGGAAACACCATATATTTT
clone size: .; V gene: TRBV7-2; J gene: TRBJ2-3; D gene: TRBD2; CDR3 protein: CASSLESSSGRAHTQYF; CDR3 DNA: TGTGCCAGCAGCTTAGAGTCATCTAGCGGGAGGGCCCATACGCAGTATTTT
clone size: .; V gene: TRBV30; J gene: TRBJ1-1; D gene: .; CDR3 protein: CAWSRGGGSLTEAFF; CDR3 DNA: TGTGCCTGGAGCCGCGGGGGGGGGAGTTTAACTGAAGCTTTCTTT
clone size: .; V gene: TRBV5-1; J gene: TRBJ2-1; D gene: TRBD1; CDR3 protein: CASSSNSGGSYNEQFF; CDR3 DNA: TGCGCCAGCAGCTCGAACTCAGGGGGCTCCTACAATGAGCAGTTCTTC